In its sample, the clone carrying this T cell receptor (beta chain) was seen a few times. These data belong to a study of response to subunit inactivated influenza vaccine. V lost 3 bases and J lost 3; bases outside the gene matches: 6. This CDR3 is built from 15 residues. Germline assignment: CDR1 SGHRS and CDR2 YFSETQ. TCRdb fed the RT-PCR reads into MiXCR, producing one record per CDR3 protein. Altogether more than 550,000 distinct CDR3 sequences are present, about 11% being singletons, with the ten largest covering 11%. A further study also used this sample, focusing on T cells expressing NK-cell markers. That paper adds: Production of TCR beta cDNA relied on 5'RACE template switching with UMIs. An anti-gamma-delta TCR antibody confined sorting to alpha-beta TCR T cells across several of the experiments.

The sequence was obtained from a man aged 50-59 years who received an inactivated influenza vaccine. This material consisted of PBMCs from blood, taken on the day of vaccination. This chain connects TRBV5-1 to TRBJ2-1; TRBD2 matches 7 bases. Here the CDR3 reads CASSSGLIDYNEQFF. CDR3 nucleotide sequence: TGCGCCAGCAGCTCGGGACTAATCGACTACAATGAGCAGTTCTTC.